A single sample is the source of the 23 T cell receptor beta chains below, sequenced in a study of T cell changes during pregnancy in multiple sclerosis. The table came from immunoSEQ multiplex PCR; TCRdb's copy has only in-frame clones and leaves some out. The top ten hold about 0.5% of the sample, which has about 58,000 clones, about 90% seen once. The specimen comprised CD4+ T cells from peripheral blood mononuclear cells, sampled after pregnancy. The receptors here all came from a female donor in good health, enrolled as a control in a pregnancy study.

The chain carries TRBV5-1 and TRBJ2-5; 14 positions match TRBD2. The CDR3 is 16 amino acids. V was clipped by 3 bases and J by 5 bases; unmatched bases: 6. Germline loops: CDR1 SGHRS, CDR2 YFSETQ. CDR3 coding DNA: TGCGCCAGCAGCTCCGGGACTAGCGGGGGTGTCGAGACCCAGTACTTC. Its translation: CASSSGTSGGVETQYF.

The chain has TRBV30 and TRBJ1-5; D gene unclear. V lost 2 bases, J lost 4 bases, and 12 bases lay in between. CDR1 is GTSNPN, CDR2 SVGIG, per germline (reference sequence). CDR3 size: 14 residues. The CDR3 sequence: CAWSLARYNQPQHF. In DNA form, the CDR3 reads TGTGCCTGGAGTCTCGCCAGGTATAATCAGCCCCAGCATTTT.

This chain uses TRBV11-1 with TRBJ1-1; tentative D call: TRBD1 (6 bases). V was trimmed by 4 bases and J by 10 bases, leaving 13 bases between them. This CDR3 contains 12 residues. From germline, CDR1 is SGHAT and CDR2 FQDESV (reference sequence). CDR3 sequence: CASSYNRDAAFF. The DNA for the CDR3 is TGTGCCAGCAGCTACAACAGGGACGCAGCTTTCTTT.

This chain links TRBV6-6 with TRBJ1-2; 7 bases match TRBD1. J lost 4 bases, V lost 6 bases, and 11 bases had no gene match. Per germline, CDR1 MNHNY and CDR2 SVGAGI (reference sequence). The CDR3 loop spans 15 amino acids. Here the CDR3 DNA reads TGTGCCAGCAGCCGTCCCGGGACAGCTTCCTATGGCTACACCTTC. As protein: CASSRPGTASYGYTF.

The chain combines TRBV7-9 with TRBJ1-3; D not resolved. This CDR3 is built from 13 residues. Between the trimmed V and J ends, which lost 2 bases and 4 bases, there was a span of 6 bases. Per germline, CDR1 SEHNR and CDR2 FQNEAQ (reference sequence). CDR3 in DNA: TGTGCCAGCAGCTTATACTTGGGAAACACCATATATTTT. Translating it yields CASSLYLGNTIYF.

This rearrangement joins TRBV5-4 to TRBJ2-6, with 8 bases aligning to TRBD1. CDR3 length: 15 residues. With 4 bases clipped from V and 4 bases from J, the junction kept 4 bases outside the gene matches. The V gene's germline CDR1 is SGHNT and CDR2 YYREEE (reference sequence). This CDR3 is CASSATGDGANVLTF. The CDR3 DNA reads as TGTGCCAGCAGCGCGACAGGGGACGGGGCCAACGTCCTGACTTTC.

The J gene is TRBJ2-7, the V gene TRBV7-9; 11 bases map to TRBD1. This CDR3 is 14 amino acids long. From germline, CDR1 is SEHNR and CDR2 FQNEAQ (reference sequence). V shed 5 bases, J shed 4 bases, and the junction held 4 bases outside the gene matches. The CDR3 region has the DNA TGTGCCAGCAGCCCGGGACAGGGGGAATACGAGCAGTACTTC. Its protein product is CASSPGQGEYEQYF. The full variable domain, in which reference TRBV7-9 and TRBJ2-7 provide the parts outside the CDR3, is DTGVSQNPRHKITKRGQNVTFRCDPISEHNRLYWYRQTLGQGPEFLTYFQNEAQLEKSRLLSDRFSAERPKGSFSTLEIQRTEQGDSAMYLCASSPGQGEYEQYFGPGTRLTVT.

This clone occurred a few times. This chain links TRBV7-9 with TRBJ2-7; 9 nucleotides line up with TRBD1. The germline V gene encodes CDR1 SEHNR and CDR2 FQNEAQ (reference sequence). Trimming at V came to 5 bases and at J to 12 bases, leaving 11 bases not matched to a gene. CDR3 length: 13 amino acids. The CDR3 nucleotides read TGTGCCAGCAGCGGCACCGGGACAGGGAATCCGTACTTC. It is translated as CASSGTGTGNPYF.

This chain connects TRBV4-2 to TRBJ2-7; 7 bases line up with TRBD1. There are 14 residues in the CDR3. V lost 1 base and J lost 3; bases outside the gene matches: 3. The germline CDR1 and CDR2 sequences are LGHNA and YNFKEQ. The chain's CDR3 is CASSQARQGYEQYF. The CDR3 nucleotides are TGTGCCAGCAGCCAAGCCCGACAGGGCTACGAGCAGTACTTC.

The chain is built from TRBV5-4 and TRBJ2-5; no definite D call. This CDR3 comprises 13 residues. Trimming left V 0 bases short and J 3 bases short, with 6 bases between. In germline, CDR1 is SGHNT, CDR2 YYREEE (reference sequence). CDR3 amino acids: CASSLGQEETQYF. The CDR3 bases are TGTGCCAGCAGCTTGGGGCAGGAAGAGACCCAGTACTTC.

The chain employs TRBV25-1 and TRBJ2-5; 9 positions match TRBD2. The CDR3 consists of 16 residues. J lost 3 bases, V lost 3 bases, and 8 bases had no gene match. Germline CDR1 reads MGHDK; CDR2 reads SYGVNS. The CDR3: CASSDPAAGGEETQYF. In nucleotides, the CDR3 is TGTGCCAGCAGTGACCCGGCAGCGGGGGGCGAAGAGACCCAGTACTTC.

The CDR3 coding sequence is TGTGCCAGCAGCTTAGGGGCTGGGAGGGGGATCACAGATACGCAGTATTTT. Amino acids: CASSLGAGRGITDTQYF. The chain carries TRBV5-4 and TRBJ2-3, with D perhaps TRBD2 (7 bases). The CDR3 loop spans 17 amino acids. Germline CDR1 and CDR2: SGHNT and YYREEE (reference sequence). V gave up 2 bases and J gave up 2 bases, with 18 bases separating them.

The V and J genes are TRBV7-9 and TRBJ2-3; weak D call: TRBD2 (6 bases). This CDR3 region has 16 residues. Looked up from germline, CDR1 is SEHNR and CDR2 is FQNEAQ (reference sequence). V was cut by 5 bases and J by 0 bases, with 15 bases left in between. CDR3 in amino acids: CASSPRAGASTDTQYF. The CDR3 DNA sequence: TGTGCCAGCAGCCCCAGAGCGGGTGCTAGCACAGATACGCAGTATTTT.

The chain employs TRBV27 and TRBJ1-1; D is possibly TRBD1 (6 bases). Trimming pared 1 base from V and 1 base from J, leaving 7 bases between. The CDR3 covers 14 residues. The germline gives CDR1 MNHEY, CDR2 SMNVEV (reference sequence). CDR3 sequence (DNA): TGTGCCAGCAGTTTATTACAGGGGAACACTGAAGCTTTCTTT. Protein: CASSLLQGNTEAFF.

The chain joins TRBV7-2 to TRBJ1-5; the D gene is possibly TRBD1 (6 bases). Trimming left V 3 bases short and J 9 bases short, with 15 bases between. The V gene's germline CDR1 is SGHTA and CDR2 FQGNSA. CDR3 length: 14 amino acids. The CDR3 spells CASSFLAQGWPQHF. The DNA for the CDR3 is TGTGCCAGCAGCTTTCTGGCCCAGGGGTGGCCCCAGCATTTT.

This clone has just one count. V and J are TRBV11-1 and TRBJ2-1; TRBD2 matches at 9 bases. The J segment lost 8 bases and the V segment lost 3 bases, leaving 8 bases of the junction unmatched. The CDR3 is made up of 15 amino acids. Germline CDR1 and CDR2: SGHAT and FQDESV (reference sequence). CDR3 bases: TGTGCCAGCAGCTTGGAGGCGGGGGGGCCTTATGAGCAGTTCTTC. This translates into CASSLEAGGPYEQFF.

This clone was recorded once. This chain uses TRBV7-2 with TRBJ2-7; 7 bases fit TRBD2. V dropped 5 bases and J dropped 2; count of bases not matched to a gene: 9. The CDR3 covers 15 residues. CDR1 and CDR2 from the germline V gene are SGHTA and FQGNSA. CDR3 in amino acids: CASSRGLEVPYEQYF. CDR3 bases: TGTGCCAGCAGCCGAGGACTAGAGGTCCCCTACGAGCAGTACTTC.

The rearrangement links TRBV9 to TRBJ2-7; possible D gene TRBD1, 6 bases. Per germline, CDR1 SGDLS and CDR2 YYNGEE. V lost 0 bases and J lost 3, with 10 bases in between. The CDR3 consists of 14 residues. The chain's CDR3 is CASSVDRDVYEQYF. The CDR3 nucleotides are TGTGCCAGCAGCGTAGACAGGGACGTCTACGAGCAGTACTTC.

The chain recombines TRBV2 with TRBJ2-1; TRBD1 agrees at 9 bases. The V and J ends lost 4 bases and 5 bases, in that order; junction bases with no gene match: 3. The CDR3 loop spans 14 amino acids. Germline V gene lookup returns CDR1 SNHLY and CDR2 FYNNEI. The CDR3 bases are TGTGCCAGCAGTGGGGACAGGGATGACAATGAGCAGTTCTTC. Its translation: CASSGDRDDNEQFF.

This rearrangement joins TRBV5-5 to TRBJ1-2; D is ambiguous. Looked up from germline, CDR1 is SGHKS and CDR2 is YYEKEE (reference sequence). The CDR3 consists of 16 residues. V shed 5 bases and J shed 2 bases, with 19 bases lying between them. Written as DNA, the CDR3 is TGTGCCAGCAGTGCGGAGCTTGAGGCTTCGAACTATGGCTACACCTTC. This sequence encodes CASSAELEASNYGYTF.

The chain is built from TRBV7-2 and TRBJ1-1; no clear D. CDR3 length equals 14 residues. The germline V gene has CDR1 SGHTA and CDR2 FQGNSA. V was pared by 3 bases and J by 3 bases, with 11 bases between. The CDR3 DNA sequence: TGTGCCAGCAGCTTGAGAGCTACAGACACTGAAGCTTTCTTT. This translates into CASSLRATDTEAFF. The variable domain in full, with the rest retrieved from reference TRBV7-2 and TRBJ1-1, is GAGVSQSPSNKVTEKGKDVELRCDPISGHTALYWYRQSLGQGLEFLIYFQGNSAPDKSGLPSDRFSAERTGGSVSTLTIQRTQQEDSAVYLCASSLRATDTEAFFGQGTRLTVV.

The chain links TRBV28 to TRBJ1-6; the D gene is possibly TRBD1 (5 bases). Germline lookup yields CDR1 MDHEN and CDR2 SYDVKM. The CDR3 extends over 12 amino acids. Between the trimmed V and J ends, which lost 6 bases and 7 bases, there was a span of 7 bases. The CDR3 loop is CASRGGNSPLHF. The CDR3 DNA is TGTGCCAGCAGGGGGGGAAATTCACCCCTCCACTTT.

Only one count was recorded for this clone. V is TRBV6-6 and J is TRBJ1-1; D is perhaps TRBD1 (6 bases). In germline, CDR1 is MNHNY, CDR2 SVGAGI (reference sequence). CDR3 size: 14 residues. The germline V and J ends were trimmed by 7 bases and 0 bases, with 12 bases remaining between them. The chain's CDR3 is CASTPGHMNTEAFF. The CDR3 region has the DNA TGTGCCAGCACCCCGGGACACATGAACACTGAAGCTTTCTTT.